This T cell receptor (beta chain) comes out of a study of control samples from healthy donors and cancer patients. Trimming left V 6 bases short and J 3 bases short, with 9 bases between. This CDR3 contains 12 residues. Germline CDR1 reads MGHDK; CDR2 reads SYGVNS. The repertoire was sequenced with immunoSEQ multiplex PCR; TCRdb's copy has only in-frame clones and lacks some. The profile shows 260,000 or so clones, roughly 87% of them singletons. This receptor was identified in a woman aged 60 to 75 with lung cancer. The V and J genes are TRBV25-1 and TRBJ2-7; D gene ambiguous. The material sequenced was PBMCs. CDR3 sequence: CASSLNVYEQYF. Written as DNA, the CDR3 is TGTGCCAGCAGCCTAAACGTCTACGAGCAGTACTTC.